This passage covers 22 T cell receptor beta chains from one sample sequenced in a study of neurological immune-mediated disorders. TCRdb fed the 5' RACE reads into MiXCR, producing one record per CDR3 protein. This table has some 19,000 distinct CDR3 sequences, 15% appearing once. Specimen: PBMCs. Receptor source: a female donor with HTLV-1-associated myelopathy (HAM/TSP).

This clonotype was recorded at least ten times. The gene calls are TRBV25-1 and TRBJ2-7; 7 bases are shared with TRBD2. The V segment lost 1 base and the J segment 7 bases; nucleotides outside the gene matches: 4. Per the germline V gene, CDR1 is MGHDK and CDR2 is SYGVNS. CDR3 length: 13 residues. The CDR3 nucleotides are TGTGCCAGCAGTGAATGGGGGGGGGAGGAGCAGTACTTC. Translating gives CASSEWGGEEQYF.

By sample fraction, this clonotype is medium-sized (0.01 to 0.1%). The CDR3 region has the DNA TGCAGCGTTTCTGGGGACAGGGCAGCTTTCTTT. It translates to CSVSGDRAAFF. The chain recombines TRBV29-1 with TRBJ1-1; 9 bases are shared with TRBD1. The germline V gene encodes CDR1 SQVTM and CDR2 ANQGSEA. The CDR3 totals 11 residues. J was trimmed by 10 bases and V by 5 bases; bases with no gene match: 5.

This clonotype has at least ten counts. V and J are TRBV5-1 and TRBJ2-7; 12 bases agree with TRBD1. V shed 4 bases and J 2 bases; nucleotides not matched to a gene: 7. This CDR3 contains 16 residues. Germline V gives CDR1 SGHRS, CDR2 YFSETQ. The CDR3 loop is CASSPQGDRGPYEQYF. CDR3 nucleotides: TGCGCCAGCAGCCCCCAGGGGGACAGGGGGCCCTACGAGCAGTACTTC.

The chain combines TRBV7-8 with TRBJ2-7; TRBD1 matches 9 bases. The CDR3 is 18 residues long. The V segment lost 5 bases and the J segment 1 base; nucleotides outside the gene matches: 15. Looked up from germline, CDR1 is SGHVS and CDR2 is FQNEAQ. CDR3 residues: CASSQRPDGTGWSYEQYF. CDR3 nucleotide sequence: TGTGCCAGCAGCCAACGCCCTGATGGGACAGGGTGGTCCTACGAGCAGTACTTC. Filled out from reference TRBV7-8 and TRBJ2-7, the complete variable domain reads GAGVSQSPRYKVAKRGQDVALRCDPISGHVSLFWYQQALGQGPEFLTYFQNEAQLDKSGLPSDRFFAERPEGSVSTLKIQRTQQEDSAVYLCASSQRPDGTGWSYEQYFGPGTRLTVT.

Ten or more counts support this clonotype. The rearrangement joins TRBV9 to TRBJ2-7, with 9 bases aligning to TRBD1. The V gene end was trimmed by 0 bases and the J gene end by 6 bases; junction bases not matched to a gene: 10. There are 16 residues in the CDR3. From germline, CDR1 is SGDLS and CDR2 YYNGEE. The CDR3 protein is CASSVGLGTGSGEQYF. As DNA, the CDR3 is TGTGCCAGCAGCGTAGGACTCGGGACAGGGTCCGGCGAGCAGTACTTC.

The CDR3, as DNA: TGTGCCAGCAGCCAAGGACCCGAGGACAGGGTGGGAGGCTACACCTTC. Its translation is CASSQGPEDRVGGYTF. V is TRBV9 and J is TRBJ1-2, with 8 bases that match TRBD1. The germline V gene encodes CDR1 SGDLS and CDR2 YYNGEE. The CDR3 runs 16 residues. The junction had 16 bases not matched to a gene; V was cut back by 4 bases and J by 8 bases.

This clonotype has at least ten counts. V is TRBV18 and J is TRBJ1-3; weak D call: TRBD1 (5 bases). The CDR3 contains 14 residues. Per germline, CDR1 KGHSH and CDR2 LQKENI. Trimming removed 3 bases from V and 7 bases from J, with 13 bases in between. The CDR3 bases are TGTGCCAGCTCACCCGGACAAGAGGGGAACACCATATATTTT. This translates into CASSPGQEGNTIYF.

This clonotype has ten or more counts. The CDR3 nucleotides are TGTGCCAGCAGTTACCGGACAGGGCGCAATCAGCCCCAGCATTTT. Its protein is CASSYRTGRNQPQHF. V and J are TRBV6-2 or TRBV6-3 and TRBJ1-5; TRBD1 matches at 8 bases. Losses at the gene ends were 2 bases for V and 2 bases for J; bases not matched to a gene: 2. This CDR3 spans 15 amino acids. Germline-derived CDR1 and CDR2 are MNHEY and SVGEGT.

This clonotype was detected ten times or more. The chain carries TRBV20-1 and TRBJ2-1, with D possibly being TRBD2 (6 bases). Germline V lookup: CDR1 DFQATT, CDR2 SNEGSKA (reference sequence). The CDR3 loop spans 15 amino acids. Trimming cost V 2 bases and J 1 base, with 12 bases left between them. The CDR3 DNA sequence: TGCAGTGCTAGACCGGACTATCGGTCCTACAATGAGCAGTTCTTC. Its translation: CSARPDYRSYNEQFF.

This clonotype was picked up many times. The gene calls are TRBV20-1 and TRBJ2-1; maybe TRBD2 (5 bases). Between the trimmed V and J ends, which lost 2 bases and 5 bases, there was a span of 22 bases. From germline, CDR1 is DFQATT and CDR2 SNEGSKA (reference sequence). CDR3 length equals 17 residues. CDR3 sequence reads: CSARRGFGVSRDNEQFF. The CDR3 coding sequence is TGCAGTGCTAGACGAGGGTTCGGGGTTAGCCGAGACAATGAGCAGTTCTTC.

In regard to this clonotype: It may be a read error: a sequence one base away is much more abundant. The chain employs TRBV30 and TRBJ2-1; D not resolved. Between the trimmed V and J ends, which lost 5 bases and 8 bases, there was a span of 13 bases. From germline, CDR1 is GTSNPN and CDR2 SVGIG (reference sequence). The CDR3 runs 12 residues. CDR3 coding DNA: TGTGCCTGGGGCCCAGCCACAGATGAGCAGTTCTTC. Amino acid sequence: CAWGPATDEQFF.

Concerning this clonotype itself: Just one base apart from a much larger clone, this may be a read error. This chain uses TRBV5-1 with TRBJ2-7, with a tentative D call TRBD1 (5 bases). The germline gives CDR1 SGHRS, CDR2 YFSETQ. The CDR3 runs to 13 residues. The CDR3, as DNA: TGCGCCAACAGCCCGGACACAGGCCCCGAGCAGTACTTC. Translating gives CANSPDTGPEQYF. Using reference TRBV5-1 and TRBJ2-7 for the parts outside the CDR3, the full variable domain is KAGVTQTPRYLIKTRGQQVTLSCSPISGHRSVSWYQQTPGQGLQFLFEYFSETQRNKGNFPGRFSGRQFSNSRSEMNVSTLELGDSALYLCANSPDTGPEQYFGPGTRLTVT.

Judged by abundance, this clonotype is medium-sized. This chain uses TRBV5-1 with TRBJ2-3; D not certain. Trimming pared 0 bases from V and 6 bases from J, leaving 20 bases between. This CDR3 region has 17 residues. CDR1 and CDR2 (germline): SGHRS, YFSETQ. This CDR3 is CASSLARGEGTTDTQYF. The DNA of the CDR3 is TGCGCCAGCAGCTTGGCCCGAGGTGAAGGCACCACGGATACGCAGTATTTT.

The chain combines TRBV5-1 with TRBJ2-3, with D tentatively TRBD2 (5 bases). This CDR3 region has 18 residues. Germline CDR1 reads SGHRS; CDR2 reads YFSETQ. V lost 1 base and J lost 3, with 21 bases in between. CDR3 DNA sequence: TGCGCCAGCAGCTTGTCCGTGCGGATGGCAACTAGAACAGATACGCAGTATTTT. Its translation: CASSLSVRMATRTDTQYF.

This clonotype was detected many times. The chain joins TRBV6-1 to TRBJ1-1; tentatively, D is TRBD1 (5 bases). This CDR3 is built from 14 residues. CDR1 and CDR2 from the germline V gene are MNHNS and SASEGT. With 2 bases removed from V and 0 bases from J, the gap between germline ends came to 7 bases. The CDR3 here is CASSEQGLNTEAFF. The CDR3, as DNA: TGTGCCAGCAGTGAACAGGGTTTGAACACTGAAGCTTTCTTT.

Relative to its sample, this clonotype is medium-sized. The rearrangement links TRBV10-3 to TRBJ2-3; D not resolved. The V end was cut by 2 bases, the J end by 6 bases, with 15 bases between. CDR3 length: 15 amino acids. Germline loops: CDR1 ENHRY, CDR2 SYGVKD. CDR3 region: CAISERKVEPDTQYF. CDR3 in DNA: TGTGCCATCAGTGAGAGGAAGGTAGAGCCCGATACGCAGTATTTT.

This clonotype was detected a few times. The J gene is TRBJ2-7, the V gene TRBV4-2; D is undetermined. In germline, CDR1 is LGHNA, CDR2 YNFKEQ. The CDR3 runs 14 residues. With 0 bases removed from V and 6 bases from J, the gap between germline ends came to 12 bases. In nucleotides, the CDR3 is TGTGCCAGCAGCCAAGATAAGGTGGTCCGCGAGCAGTACTTC. Translating it yields CASSQDKVVREQYF.

At least ten counts were recorded for this clonotype. This rearrangement joins TRBV27 to TRBJ1-2; possible D gene TRBD1, 6 bases. Germline V lookup: CDR1 MNHEY, CDR2 SMNVEV (reference sequence). CDR3 length: 13 amino acids. V lost 3 bases and J 2 bases, leaving 7 bases between the germline ends. CDR3 DNA: TGTGCCAGCAGTTTTGGACAGAACTATGGCTACACCTTC. Translating gives CASSFGQNYGYTF.

In its sample, this clonotype was seen many times. The J gene is TRBJ2-7, the V gene TRBV29-1, with D perhaps TRBD1 or TRBD2 (5 bases each). V was clipped by 4 bases and J by 4 bases, with 23 bases between them. The CDR3 runs to 16 residues. Germline CDR1 reads SQVTM; CDR2 reads ANQGSEA. The CDR3 region is CSVGARGDAGMYEQYF. Here the CDR3 DNA reads TGCAGCGTTGGGGCCAGAGGGGATGCAGGGATGTACGAGCAGTACTTC.

The rearrangement uses TRBV4-2 and TRBJ2-7, with D tentatively TRBD1 (6 bases). The CDR3 has 14 residues. Germline CDR1 LGHNA, CDR2 YNFKEQ. V shed 0 bases and J shed 5 bases, with 11 bases lying between them. The CDR3 is CASSQDYQGNEQYF. In DNA form, the CDR3 reads TGTGCCAGCAGCCAAGACTATCAGGGGAACGAGCAGTACTTC.

This clonotype was seen repeatedly, ten times or more. The chain uses TRBV30 and TRBJ1-3; D gene uncertain. The CDR3 contains 13 residues. V was trimmed by 0 bases and J by 2 bases, leaving 5 bases between them. Germline V gene data show CDR1 as GTSNPN and CDR2 as SVGIG (reference sequence). The CDR3 DNA is TGTGCCTGGAGTGTTTGGACTGGAAACACCATATATTTT. Translated, it gives CAWSVWTGNTIYF.

This clonotype has at least ten counts. The genes are TRBV20-1 and TRBJ2-1, with D possibly TRBD2 on 5 matching bases. Trimming removed 3 bases at V and 0 bases at J, with 15 bases between. This CDR3 is 16 amino acids long. The germline gives CDR1 DFQATT, CDR2 SNEGSKA (reference sequence). The CDR3 region is CSARLRRASSYNEQFF. The CDR3 region has the DNA TGCAGTGCTAGGTTGAGGCGGGCAAGCTCCTACAATGAGCAGTTCTTC.